Listed here are 5 T cell receptor beta chains from one sample, sequenced in a study of blood T cell repertoires in COVID-19. Measured with immunoSEQ multiplex PCR; TCRdb has only the in-frame clones, and not every one. In the table there are 100,000 or so clones, 80% to 90% of which are singletons. The source material was peripheral blood. All receptors derive from a human donor in a cohort sampled during active COVID-19.

The V gene is TRBV28, the J gene TRBJ2-1, with 13 bases lining up with TRBD2. V lost 10 bases, J lost 7 bases, and 13 bases stayed unmatched. This CDR3 comprises 16 residues. Germline lookup yields CDR1 MDHEN and CDR2 SYDVKM. CDR3 loop: CATHLGWTSGGNEQFF. The CDR3 DNA reads as TGTGCCACCCACCTCGGATGGACTAGCGGGGGAAATGAGCAGTTCTTC.

V is TRBV7-6 and J is TRBJ2-1; 9 nucleotides align to TRBD1. The germline V gene encodes CDR1 SGHVS and CDR2 FNYEAQ. The CDR3 is made up of 15 amino acids. V was clipped by 1 base and J by 5 bases; unmatched bases: 3. The CDR3: CASSLGTGANNEQFF. The CDR3 DNA is TGTGCCAGCAGCTTAGGGACAGGGGCTAACAATGAGCAGTTCTTC.

V and J are TRBV28 and TRBJ2-5; D possibly corresponds to TRBD1 (6 bases). Germline values: CDR1 MDHEN, CDR2 SYDVKM. This CDR3 is 14 amino acids long. V was shortened by 6 bases and J by 5 bases, with 16 bases between the two germline ends. CDR3 region: CASSSTGLGETQYF. The CDR3 coding sequence is TGTGCCAGCAGCTCCACAGGGTTAGGGGAGACCCAGTACTTC.

The CDR3: CASSQPGQARGETQYF. In DNA, the CDR3 is TGTGCCAGCTCACAACCGGGACAGGCCCGAGGGGAGACCCAGTACTTC. This chain connects TRBV18 to TRBJ2-5, with TRBD1 matching 8 bases. CDR3 size: 16 residues. V dropped 4 bases and J dropped 5; count of bases not matched to a gene: 12. Germline loops: CDR1 KGHSH, CDR2 LQKENI.

Only a few counts were recorded for this clone. The CDR3 DNA reads as TGTGCCAGCAGCCCACCCCAGGGAACCACTGAAGCTTTCTTT. Translated, it gives CASSPPQGTTEAFF. V is TRBV5-4 and J is TRBJ1-1; tentatively, D is TRBD1 (5 bases). Germline values: CDR1 SGHNT, CDR2 YYREEE (reference sequence). V was cut by 4 bases and J by 4 bases, with 14 bases left in between. The CDR3 extends over 14 amino acids.